This T cell receptor (beta chain) was identified during a study of CD8 T cells in Susac syndrome. Notes on the study in general: The study conceded that its TCR sequencing and HLA analysis involved relatively few individuals.

Comments on this clonotype: No antigen is known for it.

The V segment lost 2 bases and the J segment 5 bases; nucleotides outside the gene matches: 6. The CDR3 loop spans 15 amino acids. From germline, CDR1 is SGHRS and CDR2 YFSETQ. After extraction with the RNeasy kit, about 0.45 to 1 ug of the RNA was reverse transcribed using random hexamers. An immunoSEQ multiplex PCR amplified TCR beta CDR3 over 54 Vbeta and 13 Jbeta. From the immunoSEQ multiplex PCR reads, TCRdb called clonotypes with MiXCR, one entry per CDR3 protein. The sample lists under 200,000 distinct CDR3 sequences, roughly 92% occurring once. The controls, all healthy donors, were matched for age and sex.

The TCR was taken from a human donor in good health. The sample comprised CD4+ T cells from PBMCs. The V and J genes are TRBV5-1 and TRBJ2-5; 10 nucleotides match TRBD2. The CDR3 DNA is TGCGCCAGCAGCTTTACTAGCGGGGTGAGGGAGACCCAGTACTTC. Protein sequence: CASSFTSGVRETQYF.